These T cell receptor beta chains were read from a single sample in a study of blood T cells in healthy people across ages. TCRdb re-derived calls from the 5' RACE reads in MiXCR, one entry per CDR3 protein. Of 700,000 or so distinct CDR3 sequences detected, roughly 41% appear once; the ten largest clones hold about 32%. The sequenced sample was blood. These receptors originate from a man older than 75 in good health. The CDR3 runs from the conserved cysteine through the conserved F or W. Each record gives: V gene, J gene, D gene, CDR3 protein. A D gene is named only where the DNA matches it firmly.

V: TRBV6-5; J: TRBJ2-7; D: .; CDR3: CASSYSGLAKYEQYF
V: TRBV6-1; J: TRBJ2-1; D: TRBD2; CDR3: CPSSRNSGVYNGQFF
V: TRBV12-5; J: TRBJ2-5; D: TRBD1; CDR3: CASGLGTGEETQYF
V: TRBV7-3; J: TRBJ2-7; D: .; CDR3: CASSPSGNYEQYF
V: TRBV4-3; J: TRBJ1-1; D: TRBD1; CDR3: CASSQYRGLTEAFF
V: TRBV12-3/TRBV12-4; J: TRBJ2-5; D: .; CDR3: CASRSGAAGGETQYF
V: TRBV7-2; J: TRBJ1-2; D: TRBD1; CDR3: CASTLARGQGNGYTF
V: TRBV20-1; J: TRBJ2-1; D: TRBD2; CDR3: CSAGFRLAGEMGNEQFF
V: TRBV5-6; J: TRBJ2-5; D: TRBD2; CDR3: CASSIIAGGPYF
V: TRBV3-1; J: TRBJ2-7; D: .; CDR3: CASSPGWGSEQYF
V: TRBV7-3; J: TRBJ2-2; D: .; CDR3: CASSSPMTGELFF
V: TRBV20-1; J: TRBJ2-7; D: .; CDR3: CSARHRTPDVSYEQYF
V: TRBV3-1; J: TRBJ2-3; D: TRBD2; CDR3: CASTLAGGLDTQYF
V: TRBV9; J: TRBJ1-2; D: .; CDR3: CASSLRAHYGYTF
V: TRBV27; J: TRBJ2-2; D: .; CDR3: CASSLWDTGAGELFF
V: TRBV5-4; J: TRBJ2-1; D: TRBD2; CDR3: CASSSPSSGISYNEQFF
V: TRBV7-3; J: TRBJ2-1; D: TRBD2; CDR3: CASSTSGAHYNEQFF
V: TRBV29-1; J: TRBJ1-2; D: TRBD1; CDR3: CSVGFGGQGIGYTF
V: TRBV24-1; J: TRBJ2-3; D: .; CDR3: CATSERKTGSTHTDTQYF
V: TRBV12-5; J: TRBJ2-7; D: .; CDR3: CASGQEHRSYEQYF
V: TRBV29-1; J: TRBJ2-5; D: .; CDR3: CSGGRPYQETQYF
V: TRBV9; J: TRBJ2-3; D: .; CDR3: CASSVGDGRTGDTQYF
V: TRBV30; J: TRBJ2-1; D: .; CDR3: CAWSVWPSRTYNEQFF
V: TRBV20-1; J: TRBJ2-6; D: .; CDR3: CSARGLVSGANVLTF